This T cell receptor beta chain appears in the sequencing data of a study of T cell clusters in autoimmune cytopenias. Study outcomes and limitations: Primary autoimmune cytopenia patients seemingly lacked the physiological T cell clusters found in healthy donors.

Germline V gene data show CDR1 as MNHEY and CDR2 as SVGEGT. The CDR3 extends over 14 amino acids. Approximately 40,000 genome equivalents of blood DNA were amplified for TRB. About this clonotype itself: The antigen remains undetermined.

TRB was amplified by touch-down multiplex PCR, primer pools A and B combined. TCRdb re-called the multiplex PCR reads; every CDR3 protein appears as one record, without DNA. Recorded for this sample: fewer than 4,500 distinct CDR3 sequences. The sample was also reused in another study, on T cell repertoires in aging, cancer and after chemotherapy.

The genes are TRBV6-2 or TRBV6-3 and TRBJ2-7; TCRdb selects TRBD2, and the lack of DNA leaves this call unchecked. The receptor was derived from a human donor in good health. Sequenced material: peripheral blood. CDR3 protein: CASARLAGPYEQYF.